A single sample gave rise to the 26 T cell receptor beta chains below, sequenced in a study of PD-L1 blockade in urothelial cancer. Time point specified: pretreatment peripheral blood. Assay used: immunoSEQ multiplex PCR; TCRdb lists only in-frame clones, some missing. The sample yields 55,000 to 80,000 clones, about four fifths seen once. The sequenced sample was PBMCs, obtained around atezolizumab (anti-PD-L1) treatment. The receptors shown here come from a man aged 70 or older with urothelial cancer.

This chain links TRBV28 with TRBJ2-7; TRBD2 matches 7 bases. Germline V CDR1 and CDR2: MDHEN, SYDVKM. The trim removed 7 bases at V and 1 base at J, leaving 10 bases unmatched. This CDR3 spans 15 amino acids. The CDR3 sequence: CASTVGRALSYEQYF. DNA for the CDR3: TGTGCCAGCACTGTAGGGAGGGCTTTATCCTACGAGCAGTACTTC.

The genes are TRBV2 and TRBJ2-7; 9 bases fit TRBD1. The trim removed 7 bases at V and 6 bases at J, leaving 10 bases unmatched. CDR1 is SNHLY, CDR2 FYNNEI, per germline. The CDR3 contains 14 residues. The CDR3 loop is CASNTGTGSSEQYF. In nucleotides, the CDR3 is TGTGCCAGCAATACCGGGACAGGGTCTAGCGAGCAGTACTTC. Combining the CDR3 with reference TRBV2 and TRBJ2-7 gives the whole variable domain EPEVTQTPSHQVTQMGQEVILRCVPISNHLYFYWYRQILGQKVEFLVSFYNNEISEKSEIFDDQFSVERPDGSNFTLKIRSTKLEDSAMYFCASNTGTGSSEQYFGPGTRLTVT.

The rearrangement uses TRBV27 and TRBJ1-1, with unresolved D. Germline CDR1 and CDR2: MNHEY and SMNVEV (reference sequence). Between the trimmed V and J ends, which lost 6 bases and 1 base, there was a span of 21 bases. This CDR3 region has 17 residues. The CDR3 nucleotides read TGTGCCAGCAGATCAACCCCCCCCGGGGATAGGAACACTGAAGCTTTCTTT. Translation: CASRSTPPGDRNTEAFF.

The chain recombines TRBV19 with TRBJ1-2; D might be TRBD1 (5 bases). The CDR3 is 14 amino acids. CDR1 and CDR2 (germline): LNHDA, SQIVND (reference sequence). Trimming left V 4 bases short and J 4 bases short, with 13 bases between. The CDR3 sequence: CASSTSDTFYGYTF. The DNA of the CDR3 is TGTGCCAGTAGTACCTCGGACACTTTCTATGGCTACACCTTC.

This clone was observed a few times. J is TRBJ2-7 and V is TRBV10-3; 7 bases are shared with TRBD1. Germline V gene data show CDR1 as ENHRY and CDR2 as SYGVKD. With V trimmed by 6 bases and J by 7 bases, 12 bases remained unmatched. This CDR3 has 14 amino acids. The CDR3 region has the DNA TGTGCCATCAGGCCGGGACAGACGATGGGGGAGCAGTACTTC. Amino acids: CAIRPGQTMGEQYF.

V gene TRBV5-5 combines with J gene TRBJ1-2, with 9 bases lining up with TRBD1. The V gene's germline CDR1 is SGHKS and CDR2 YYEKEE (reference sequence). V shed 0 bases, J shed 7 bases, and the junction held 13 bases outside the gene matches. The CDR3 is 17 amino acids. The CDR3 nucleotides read TGTGCCAGCAGCTTGGGACCCTTCCGGGGACAGGGCTTTGGCTACACCTTC. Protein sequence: CASSLGPFRGQGFGYTF.

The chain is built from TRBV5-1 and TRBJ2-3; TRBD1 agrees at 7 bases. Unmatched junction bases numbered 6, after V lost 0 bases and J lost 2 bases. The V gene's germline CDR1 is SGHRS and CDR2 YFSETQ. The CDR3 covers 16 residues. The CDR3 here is CASSLEGQFNTDTQYF. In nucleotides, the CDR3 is TGCGCCAGCAGCTTGGAGGGACAGTTTAACACAGATACGCAGTATTTT.

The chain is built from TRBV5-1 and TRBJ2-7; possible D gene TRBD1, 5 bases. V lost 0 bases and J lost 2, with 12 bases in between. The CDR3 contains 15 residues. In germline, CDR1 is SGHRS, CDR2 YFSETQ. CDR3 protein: CASSLEGRAPYEQYF. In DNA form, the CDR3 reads TGCGCCAGCAGCTTGGAGGGCAGGGCCCCCTACGAGCAGTACTTC.

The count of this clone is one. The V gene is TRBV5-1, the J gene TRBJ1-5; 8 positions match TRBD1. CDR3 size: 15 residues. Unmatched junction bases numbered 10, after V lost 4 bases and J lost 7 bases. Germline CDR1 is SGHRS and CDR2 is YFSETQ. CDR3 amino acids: CASSAGTGRGQPQHF. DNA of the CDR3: TGCGCCAGCAGCGCCGGGACAGGCCGCGGCCAGCCCCAGCATTTT.

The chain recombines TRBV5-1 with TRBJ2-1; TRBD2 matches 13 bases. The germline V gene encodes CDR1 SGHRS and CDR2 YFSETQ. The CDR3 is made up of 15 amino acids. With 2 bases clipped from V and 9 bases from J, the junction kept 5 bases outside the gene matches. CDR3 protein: CASSLTSGRASEQFF. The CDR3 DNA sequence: TGCGCCAGCAGCTTAACTAGCGGGAGGGCCAGTGAGCAGTTCTTC.

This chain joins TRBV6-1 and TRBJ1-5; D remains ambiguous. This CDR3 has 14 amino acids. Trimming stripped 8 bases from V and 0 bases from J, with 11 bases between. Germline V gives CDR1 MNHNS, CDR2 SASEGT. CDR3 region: CASQTRLSNQPQHF. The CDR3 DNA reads TGTGCCAGCCAAACGCGTCTTAGCAATCAGCCCCAGCATTTT.

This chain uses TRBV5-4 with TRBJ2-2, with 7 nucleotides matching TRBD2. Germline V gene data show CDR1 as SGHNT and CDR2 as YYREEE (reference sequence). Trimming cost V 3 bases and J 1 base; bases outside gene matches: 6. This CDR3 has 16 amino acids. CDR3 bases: TGTGCCAGCAGCTCGGGGGTAGCGGGGAACACCGGGGAGCTGTTTTTT. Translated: CASSSGVAGNTGELFF.

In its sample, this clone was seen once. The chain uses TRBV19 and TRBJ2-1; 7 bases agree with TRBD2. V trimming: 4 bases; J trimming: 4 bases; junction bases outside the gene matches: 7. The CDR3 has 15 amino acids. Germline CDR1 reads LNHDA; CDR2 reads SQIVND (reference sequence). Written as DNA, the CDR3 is TGTGCCAGTAGTAGAGCGGGATGGGGTTACAATGAGCAGTTCTTC. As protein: CASSRAGWGYNEQFF. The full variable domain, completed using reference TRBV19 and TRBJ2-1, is DGGITQSPKYLFRKEGQNVTLSCEQNLNHDAMYWYRQDPGQGLRLIYYSQIVNDFQKGDIAEGYSVSREKKESFPLTVTSAQKNPTAFYLCASSRAGWGYNEQFFGPGTRLTVL.

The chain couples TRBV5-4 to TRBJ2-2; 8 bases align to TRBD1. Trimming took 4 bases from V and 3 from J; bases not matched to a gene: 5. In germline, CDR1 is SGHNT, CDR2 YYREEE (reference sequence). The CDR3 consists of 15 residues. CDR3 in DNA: TGTGCCAGCAGCCGAGGACAGGGTTACACCGGGGAGCTGTTTTTT. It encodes CASSRGQGYTGELFF.

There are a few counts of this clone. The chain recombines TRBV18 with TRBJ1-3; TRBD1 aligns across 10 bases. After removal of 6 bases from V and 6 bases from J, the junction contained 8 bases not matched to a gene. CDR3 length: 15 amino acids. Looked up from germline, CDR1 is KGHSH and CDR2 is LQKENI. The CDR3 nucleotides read TGTGCCAGCTCCCCGGGGACAGGGGCGGCAAACACCATATATTTT. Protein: CASSPGTGAANTIYF.

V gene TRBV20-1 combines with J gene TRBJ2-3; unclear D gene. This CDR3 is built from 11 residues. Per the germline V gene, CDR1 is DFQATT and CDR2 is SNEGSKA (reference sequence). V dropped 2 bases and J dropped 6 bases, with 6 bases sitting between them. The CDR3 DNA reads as TGCAGTGCTAGATCCGTGGATACGCAGTATTTT. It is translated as CSARSVDTQYF.

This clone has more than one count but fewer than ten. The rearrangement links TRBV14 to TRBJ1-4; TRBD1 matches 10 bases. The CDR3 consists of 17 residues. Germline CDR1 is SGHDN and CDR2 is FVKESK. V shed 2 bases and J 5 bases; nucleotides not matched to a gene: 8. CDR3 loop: CASSQRPPGQGNEKLFF. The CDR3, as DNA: TGTGCCAGCAGCCAAAGGCCCCCGGGACAGGGGAATGAAAAACTGTTTTTT.

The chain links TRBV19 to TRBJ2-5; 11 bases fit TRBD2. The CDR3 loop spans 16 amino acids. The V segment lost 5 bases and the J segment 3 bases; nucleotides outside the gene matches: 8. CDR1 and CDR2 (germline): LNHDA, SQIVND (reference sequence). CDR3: CASSPRVAGGEETQYF. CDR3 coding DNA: TGTGCCAGTAGTCCCCGTGTAGCGGGAGGGGAAGAGACCCAGTACTTC.

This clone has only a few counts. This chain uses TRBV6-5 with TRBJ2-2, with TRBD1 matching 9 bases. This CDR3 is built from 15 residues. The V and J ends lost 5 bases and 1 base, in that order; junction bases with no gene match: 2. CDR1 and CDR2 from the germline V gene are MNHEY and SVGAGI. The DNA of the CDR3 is TGTGCCAGCAGTGTGGGACAGGGGAACACCGGGGAGCTGTTTTTT. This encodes CASSVGQGNTGELFF.

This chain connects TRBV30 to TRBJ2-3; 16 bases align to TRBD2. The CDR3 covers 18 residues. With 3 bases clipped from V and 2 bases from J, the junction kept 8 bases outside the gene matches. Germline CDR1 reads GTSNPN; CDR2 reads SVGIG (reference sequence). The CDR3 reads CAWRKGLAGGVTTDTQYF. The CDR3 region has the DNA TGTGCCTGGAGAAAGGGACTAGCGGGAGGGGTAACCACAGATACGCAGTATTTT.

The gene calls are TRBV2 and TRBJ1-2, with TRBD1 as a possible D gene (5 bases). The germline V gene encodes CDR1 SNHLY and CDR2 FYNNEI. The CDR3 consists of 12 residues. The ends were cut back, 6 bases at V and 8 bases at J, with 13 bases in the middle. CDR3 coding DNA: TGTGCCAGCAGCCTGGACACGCAAGGCTACACCTTC. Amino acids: CASSLDTQGYTF.

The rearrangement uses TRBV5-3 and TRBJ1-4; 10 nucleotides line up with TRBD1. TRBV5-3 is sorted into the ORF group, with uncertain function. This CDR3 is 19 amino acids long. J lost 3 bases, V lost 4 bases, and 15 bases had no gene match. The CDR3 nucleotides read TGTGCCAGAAGCCGTACCGGGCGACAGGGGGCAGTTTCTAATGAAAAACTGTTTTTT. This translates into CARSRTGRQGAVSNEKLFF.

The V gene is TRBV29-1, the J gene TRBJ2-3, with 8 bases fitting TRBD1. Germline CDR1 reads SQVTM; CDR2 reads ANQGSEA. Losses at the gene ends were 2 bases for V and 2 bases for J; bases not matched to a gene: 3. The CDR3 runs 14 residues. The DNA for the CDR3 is TGCAGCGTTGAACCGACAGGGGTCACAGATACGCAGTATTTT. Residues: CSVEPTGVTDTQYF.

The CDR3 DNA is TGTGCCAGCAGTGAAAGACAGGGAAATAACTATGGCTACACCTTC. Protein: CASSERQGNNYGYTF. The V and J genes are TRBV6-1 and TRBJ1-2, with TRBD1 matching 7 bases. V trimming: 2 bases; J trimming: 1 base; junction bases outside the gene matches: 4. Germline CDR1 is MNHNS and CDR2 is SASEGT. CDR3 length: 15 residues.

CDR3 residues: CASSSLATDTQYF. For the CDR3, the DNA is TGTGCCAGCAGCTCACTAGCGACAGATACGCAGTATTTT. The genes are TRBV9 and TRBJ2-3; 7 bases line up with TRBD2. Germline V gene sequence: CDR1 SGDLS, CDR2 YYNGEE. The CDR3 is made up of 13 amino acids. The J segment lost 3 bases and the V segment lost 4 bases, leaving 2 bases of the junction unmatched. The full variable domain, with the rest looked up from reference TRBV9 and TRBJ2-3, is DSGVTQTPKHLITATGQRVTLRCSPRSGDLSVYWYQQSLDQGLQFLIQYYNGEERAKGNILERFSAQQFPDLHSELNLSSLELGDSALYFCASSSLATDTQYFGPGTRLTVL.

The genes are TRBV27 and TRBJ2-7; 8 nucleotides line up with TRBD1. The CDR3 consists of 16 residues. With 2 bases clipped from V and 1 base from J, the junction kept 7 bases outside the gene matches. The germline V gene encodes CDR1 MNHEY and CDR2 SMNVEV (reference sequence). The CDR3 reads CASSLIGQGKSYEQYF. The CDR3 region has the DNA TGTGCCAGCAGTTTAATAGGACAGGGCAAATCCTACGAGCAGTACTTC.